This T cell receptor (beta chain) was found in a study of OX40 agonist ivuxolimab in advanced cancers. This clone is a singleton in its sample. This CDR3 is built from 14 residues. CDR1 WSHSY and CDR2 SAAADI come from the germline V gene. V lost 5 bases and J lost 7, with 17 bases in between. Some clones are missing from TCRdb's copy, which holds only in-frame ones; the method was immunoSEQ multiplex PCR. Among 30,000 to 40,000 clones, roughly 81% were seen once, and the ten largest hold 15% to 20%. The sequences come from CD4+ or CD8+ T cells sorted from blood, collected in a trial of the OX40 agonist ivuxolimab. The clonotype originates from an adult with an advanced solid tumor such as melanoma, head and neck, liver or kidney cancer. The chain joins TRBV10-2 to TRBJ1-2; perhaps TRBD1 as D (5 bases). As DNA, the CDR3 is TGCGCCAGCAGTCAGGGACTGCACCCCGGTGGCTACACCTTC. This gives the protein CASSQGLHPGGYTF.